A selection of T cell receptor beta chains follows, all from one sample in a study of T-cell memory formation after mild COVID-19. TCRdb fed the 5' RACE reads into MiXCR, producing one record per CDR3 protein. The sample includes roughly 180,000 distinct CDR3 sequences, approximately 10% seen only once; the top ten take 3.8%. Sample: PBMCs or a T cell subset sorted from them (not recorded which). The receptor set was obtained from a man younger than 35 who had mild COVID-19 (a few samples of this study predate the infection). Cell type and time point are not known. Both conserved end residues are part of each CDR3. The D gene is left open where the match is weak. Clone size is shown for a subset of rows, as once, few, many or a class of expanded clone.

>few|TRBD2|TRBJ2-3|TRBV5-5
TGTGCCAGCAGCTCATTCCTCTCTAGCGGGGGAGCAGATACGCAGTATTTT
CASSSFLSSGGADTQYF
>.|.|TRBJ2-1|TRBV23-1
TGCGCCAGCAGTCAATGCCAAGGCCAACTCGGGTATGAGCAGTTCTTC
CASSQCQGQLGYEQFF
>few|.|TRBJ2-7|TRBV12-3/TRBV12-4
TGTGCCAGCAGTTTCTCTCGGGGAATCTCCTACGAGCAGTACTTC
CASSFSRGISYEQYF
>few|.|TRBJ2-7|TRBV12-3/TRBV12-4
TGTGCCAGCAGTGCCCAGACAGGCTCCCACGAGCAGTACTTC
CASSAQTGSHEQYF
>few|.|TRBJ2-3|TRBV5-1
TGCGCCAGCAGGGAGACAGTCCACACAGATACGCAGTATTTT
CASRETVHTDTQYF
>.|TRBD2|TRBJ2-3|TRBV5-1
TGCGCCAGCAGCTTGGGAGGCGGGGCCCGGGAGGTAGATACGCAGTATTTT
CASSLGGGAREVDTQYF
>many|TRBD2|TRBJ2-5|TRBV2
TGTGCCAGCAGTGGGAACGGGGGGGAAGAGACCCAGTACTTC
CASSGNGGEETQYF
>.|TRBD1|TRBJ1-4|TRBV7-9
TGTGCCAGCAGCTTTCTTACAGGGGGGAATGAAAAACTGTTTTTT
CASSFLTGGNEKLFF
>.|.|TRBJ2-2|TRBV5-1
TGCGCCAGCAGCTTGGCCCTTGGGCCTGGCGGGGAGCTGTTTTTT
CASSLALGPGGELFF
>.|TRBD2|TRBJ2-4|TRBV28
TGTGCCAGCAGTCGCGGGGGGTACATTCAGTACTTC
CASSRGGYIQYF
>few|TRBD2|TRBJ2-5|TRBV7-2
TGTGCCAGCAGCCCGTACGGGGGGGAGACCCAGTACTTC
CASSPYGGETQYF
>few|TRBD1|TRBJ2-6|TRBV2
TGTGCCAGTCAAGCCGGGACAGGTCTCTCTGGGGCCAACGTCCTGACTTTC
CASQAGTGLSGANVLTF
>.|.|TRBJ2-7|TRBV25-1
TGTGCCAGCAGTGAGGTCAGGGGCGAGCAGTACTTC
CASSEVRGEQYF
>few|.|TRBJ1-2|TRBV4-2
TGTGCCAGCAGCCAAGATCTCAACTATGGCTACACCTTC
CASSQDLNYGYTF
>.|.|TRBJ2-7|TRBV7-6
TGTGCCAGCAGCCCGGGCCAATACAGGCAGTACTTC
CASSPGQYRQYF
>.|.|TRBJ1-1|TRBV19
TGTGCCAGTAGTATAAATCCGGGAGGGGACACTGAAGCTTTCTTT
CASSINPGGDTEAFF
>few|.|TRBJ1-6|TRBV6-2/TRBV6-3
TGTGCCAGCAGTTACGGTGTCCAGGTTGTCTCACCCCTCCACTTT
CASSYGVQVVSPLHF